Below are 10 T cell receptor beta chains sequenced from a single sample in a study of T cell clones after liver transplantation (dated by TCRdb to between 2018 and 2021). Libraries came from the immunoSEQ multiplex PCR assay. TCRdb carries this immuneACCESS record with in-frame sequences only. Its versions omit some clonotypes, under half of them owing to an unresolved V gene in the studies checked, with the rest unexplained. The sample table records around 43,000 clones; 86% of these occur just once. The ten largest clones take up roughly 2.7% of the sample. The sample consisted of CD4+ T cells from blood, taken 24 months after liver transplant. These receptors all stem from a human patient who received a liver transplant. Post transplant, some T cells may arise from the graft donor.

V and J are TRBV5-6 and TRBJ2-7; D gene uncertain. V was trimmed by 0 bases and J by 2 bases, leaving 12 bases between them. The CDR3 consists of 15 residues. Germline V CDR1 and CDR2: SGHDT, YYEEEE. For the CDR3, the DNA is TGTGCCAGCAGCTTGGGGAGCGCTAGGGCCTACGAGCAGTACTTC. Amino acids: CASSLGSARAYEQYF.

The rearrangement joins TRBV21-1 to TRBJ2-3; the D call of TRBD2 is as the table states it, not checked on the DNA. TRBV21-1 is annotated as a pseudogene. The CDR3 length is 20 residues. The CDR3 region is CASSKWPAGVNRGRTDTQYF. CDR3 nucleotides: TGTGCCAGCAGCAAATGGCCAGCGGGAGTGAATAGGGGACGCACAGATACGCAGTATTTT.

The rearrangement uses TRBV15 and TRBJ2-5; 7 nucleotides match TRBD2. Germline V lookup: CDR1 LNHNV, CDR2 YYDKDF (reference sequence). V lost 6 bases, J lost 5 bases, and 6 bases stayed unmatched. The CDR3 has 13 residues. This CDR3 is CATRGEGLETQYF. Written as DNA, the CDR3 is TGTGCCACCAGAGGGGAGGGCCTTGAGACCCAGTACTTC. Filled out from reference TRBV15 and TRBJ2-5, the complete variable domain reads DAMVIQNPRYQVTQFGKPVTLSCSQTLNHNVMYWYQQKSSQAPKLLFHYYDKDFNNEADTPDNFQSRRPNTSFCFLDIRSPGLGDTAMYLCATRGEGLETQYFGPGTRLLVL.

This clone occurred once. The genes are TRBV7-9 and TRBJ1-4; 8 bases are a match to TRBD1. The CDR3 loop spans 15 amino acids. With 5 bases clipped from V and 3 bases from J, the junction kept 5 bases outside the gene matches. Per the germline V gene, CDR1 is SEHNR and CDR2 is FQNEAQ (reference sequence). CDR3 amino acids: CASSPGQGSNEKLFF. Written as DNA, the CDR3 is TGTGCCAGCAGCCCTGGACAGGGTTCTAATGAAAAACTGTTTTTT.

The chain has TRBV6-6 and TRBJ1-5, with D tentatively TRBD1 (6 bases). The CDR3 sequence is 13 residues long. V was trimmed by 6 bases and J by 6 bases, leaving 12 bases between them. From germline, CDR1 is MNHNY and CDR2 SVGAGI (reference sequence). The CDR3 loop is CASSRTEPQPQHF. DNA of the CDR3: TGTGCCAGCAGCCGGACAGAACCTCAGCCCCAGCATTTT.

The V gene is TRBV25-1, the J gene TRBJ2-7, with D perhaps TRBD2 (5 bases). Trimming removed 3 bases from V and 0 bases from J, with 12 bases in between. Germline assignment: CDR1 MGHDK and CDR2 SYGVNS. CDR3 size: 15 residues. In nucleotides, the CDR3 is TGTGCCAGCAGTGATCCGGGGTCCTCCTCCTACGAGCAGTACTTC. This encodes CASSDPGSSSYEQYF.

The chain is built from TRBV11-3 and TRBJ2-2; the match to TRBD1 covers 7 bases. The germline V gene has CDR1 SGHNT and CDR2 YENEEA. The ends lost 3 bases at V and 8 bases at J; junction bases unmatched: 6. This CDR3 is 14 amino acids long. CDR3 bases: TGTGCCAGCAGCTTCGGGACAGCCCAGGGGGAGCTGTTTTTT. It codes for CASSFGTAQGELFF.

CDR3 sequence reads: CASRGEISRTDTQYF. Here the CDR3 DNA reads TGTGCCAGCAGGGGGGAAATTTCCAGGACAGATACGCAGTATTTT. This chain uses TRBV28 with TRBJ2-3; D may correspond to TRBD1 or TRBD2 (5 bases each). V lost 6 bases to trimming and J lost 3 bases, with 16 bases between them. The CDR3 loop spans 15 amino acids. Germline CDR1 is MDHEN and CDR2 is SYDVKM.

V gene TRBV27 combines with J gene TRBJ1-5, with 7 bases that match TRBD1. CDR3 size: 14 residues. Germline CDR1 is MNHEY and CDR2 is SMNVEV (reference sequence). Unmatched junction bases numbered 3, after V lost 3 bases and J lost 4 bases. For the CDR3, the DNA is TGTGCCAGCAGTTTGACAGGGTCAAATCAGCCCCAGCATTTT. Residues: CASSLTGSNQPQHF.

This clone was seen just once. The chain joins TRBV28 to TRBJ2-1; TRBD1 aligns across 8 bases. Germline CDR1 and CDR2: MDHEN and SYDVKM. CDR3 length: 15 amino acids. V shed 6 bases, J shed 4 bases, and the junction held 8 bases outside the gene matches. CDR3 coding DNA: TGTGCCAGCAGAGGAACCCGGGACAGGTACAATGAGCAGTTCTTC. This translates into CASRGTRDRYNEQFF.